The 19 T cell receptor beta chains listed next were all sequenced from one sample in a study of T cells after posttransplantation cyclophosphamide. Sequencing was performed with immunoSEQ multiplex PCR; in TCRdb, only in-frame clones are kept and a portion is missing. The sample lists roughly 20,000 clones, under 99% occurring once. The naive gate required viable CD3+CD4+ or CD3+CD8+ cells with CCR7+CD45RA+CD45RO-CD95-CD27+CD28+ phenotype. Sequenced: naive CD4+ T cells sorted from PBMCs. These receptors were obtained from a man between 40 and 49 years old in good health, CMV-negative, and a related stem cell transplant donor.

The chain links TRBV7-2 to TRBJ2-7; D might be TRBD1 (5 bases). CDR3 length: 15 residues. V lost 4 bases and J lost 0, with 13 bases in between. Per germline, CDR1 SGHTA and CDR2 FQGNSA. The CDR3 DNA follows: TGTGCCAGCAGCTACAGGCGAGGCGGCTCCTACGAGCAGTACTTC. It yields the protein CASSYRRGGSYEQYF.

This clone was seen a single time. The same CDR3 also results from other DNA sequences found in this sample. J is TRBJ1-2 and V is TRBV28, with TRBD1 as a possible D gene (6 bases). Germline lookup yields CDR1 MDHEN and CDR2 SYDVKM. V was cut by 6 bases and J by 4 bases, with 12 bases left in between. The CDR3 runs 13 residues. CDR3 in amino acids: CASSLRGGYGYTF. The CDR3 coding sequence is TGTGCCAGCAGCCTCAGGGGTGGCTATGGCTACACCTTC.

This clone was detected only a few times. J is TRBJ2-3 and V is TRBV6-5, with 9 bases matching TRBD2. Trimming took 2 bases from V and 3 from J; bases not matched to a gene: 6. The CDR3 runs 16 residues. The germline V gene encodes CDR1 MNHEY and CDR2 SVGAGI. The CDR3 sequence is CASSYPRLAVTDTQYF. For the CDR3, the DNA is TGTGCCAGCAGTTACCCCCGACTAGCGGTAACAGATACGCAGTATTTT.

J is TRBJ2-7 and V is TRBV5-6; TRBD2 matches 9 bases. The V gene's germline CDR1 is SGHDT and CDR2 YYEEEE. The CDR3 is made up of 18 amino acids. V lost 0 bases and J lost 7; bases outside the gene matches: 17. For the CDR3, the DNA is TGTGCCAGCAGCTTGGCGGCAGGGCGGACTAGCGTCTCGGGTGAGCAGTACTTC. Protein sequence: CASSLAAGRTSVSGEQYF.

The chain couples TRBV7-2 to TRBJ1-4; D remains ambiguous. The germline V gene encodes CDR1 SGHTA and CDR2 FQGNSA. Trimming took 1 base from V and 2 from J, leaving 8 bases between them. This CDR3 region has 15 residues. This CDR3 reads CASSLVGRTNEKLFF. CDR3 bases: TGTGCCAGCAGCTTAGTGGGGAGGACTAATGAAAAACTGTTTTTT.

The chain links TRBV10-1 to TRBJ2-3; D uncertain. This CDR3 comprises 13 residues. Germline V gives CDR1 WNHNN, CDR2 SYGVQD (reference sequence). V lost 3 bases to trimming and J lost 6 bases, with 10 bases between them. CDR3 DNA sequence: TGCGCCAGCAGTGATTCGTCAGGTGATACGCAGTATTTT. Translation: CASSDSSGDTQYF.

This chain joins TRBV28 and TRBJ2-3; D may be TRBD2 (7 bases). Trimming shortened V by 2 bases and J by 6 bases, and 12 bases separated the two germline ends. Looked up from germline, CDR1 is MDHEN and CDR2 is SYDVKM. CDR3 size: 14 residues. The CDR3 sequence is CASSLAGAPDTQYF. In DNA form, the CDR3 reads TGTGCCAGCAGTTTAGCGGGGGCTCCGGATACGCAGTATTTT.

V gene TRBV6-1 combines with J gene TRBJ1-1, with D unclear. The length of the CDR3 is 15 residues. The germline gives CDR1 MNHNS, CDR2 SASEGT. V dropped 3 bases and J dropped 0 bases, with 11 bases sitting between them. The CDR3: CASSDTGNLNTEAFF. CDR3 bases: TGTGCCAGCAGTGACACCGGGAATTTGAACACTGAAGCTTTCTTT.

V usage is TRBV13 and J usage is TRBJ2-7, with 12 bases that match TRBD2. The junction had 8 bases not matched to a gene; V was cut back by 6 bases and J by 5 bases. This CDR3 spans 15 amino acids. Germline-derived CDR1 and CDR2 are PRHDT and FYEKMQ (reference sequence). The CDR3 sequence is CASSYRTSGTHEQYF. CDR3 DNA: TGTGCCAGCAGTTATAGGACTAGCGGGACCCACGAGCAGTACTTC.

This clone was observed once. The gene calls are TRBV7-2 and TRBJ2-1; 13 bases are a match to TRBD2. The J segment lost 7 bases and the V segment lost 5 bases, leaving 5 bases of the junction unmatched. The CDR3 consists of 15 residues. CDR1 and CDR2 from the germline V gene are SGHTA and FQGNSA. CDR3 amino acids: CASSLGLAGVNEQFF. The CDR3 DNA reads TGTGCCAGCAGCCTTGGACTAGCGGGAGTGAATGAGCAGTTCTTC.

V is TRBV5-6 and J is TRBJ2-3; 8 bases fit TRBD2. Germline trimming cut 4 bases from V and 2 bases from J; bases unmatched to any gene: 6. The CDR3 is made up of 15 amino acids. Looked up from germline, CDR1 is SGHDT and CDR2 is YYEEEE. The CDR3 reads CASSGLLAVTDTQYF. The CDR3, as DNA: TGTGCCAGCAGCGGGCTACTAGCGGTCACAGATACGCAGTATTTT.

This chain joins TRBV19 and TRBJ2-3; the D gene is possibly TRBD1 (5 bases). CDR3 length equals 14 residues. Deletions cut 7 bases from V and 1 base from J, with 12 bases between. Germline V gene lookup returns CDR1 LNHDA and CDR2 SQIVND (reference sequence). Here the CDR3 DNA reads TGTGCCAGTACCCGGGCACAGGGCACAGATACGCAGTATTTT. This encodes CASTRAQGTDTQYF. Based on the CDR3 plus reference TRBV19 and TRBJ2-3, the full variable domain is DGGITQSPKYLFRKEGQNVTLSCEQNLNHDAMYWYRQDPGQGLRLIYYSQIVNDFQKGDIAEGYSVSREKKESFPLTVTSAQKNPTAFYLCASTRAQGTDTQYFGPGTRLTVL.

The chain carries TRBV10-1 and TRBJ2-1; 13 bases map to TRBD2. Losses at the gene ends were 5 bases for V and 1 base for J; bases not matched to a gene: 2. This CDR3 region has 16 residues. Germline V gene sequence: CDR1 WNHNN, CDR2 SYGVQD (reference sequence). The CDR3 loop reads CASSRTSGSSYNEQFF. CDR3 coding DNA: TGCGCCAGCAGTAGGACTAGCGGGAGTTCCTACAATGAGCAGTTCTTC.

The gene calls are TRBV6-5 and TRBJ1-1; unclear D gene. Germline V CDR1 and CDR2: MNHEY, SVGAGI. Trimming took 5 bases from V and 6 from J, leaving 13 bases between them. The CDR3 extends over 13 amino acids. The CDR3, as DNA: TGTGCCAGCAGTGATCCAAACCGCGCTGAAGCTTTCTTT. Translation gives CASSDPNRAEAFF.

The gene calls are TRBV19 and TRBJ2-5; a possible D gene is TRBD1 (6 bases). Germline CDR1 reads LNHDA; CDR2 reads SQIVND (reference sequence). This CDR3 is built from 15 residues. The germline V and J ends were trimmed by 1 base and 4 bases, with 13 bases remaining between them. CDR3 loop: CASSIGPDRPETQYF. DNA for the CDR3: TGTGCCAGTAGTATAGGTCCTGACAGGCCAGAGACCCAGTACTTC.

V and J are TRBV11-3 and TRBJ2-1; 8 bases map to TRBD2. CDR1 and CDR2 from the germline V gene are SGHNT and YENEEA. This CDR3 has 16 residues. V lost 5 bases to trimming and J lost 5 bases; unmatched junction nucleotides: 11. The CDR3 spells CASSLLSGGPNNEQFF. In nucleotides, the CDR3 is TGTGCCAGCAGCCTCCTCAGCGGGGGCCCCAACAATGAGCAGTTCTTC.

The chain joins TRBV28 to TRBJ2-2; TRBD1 might be the D (5 bases). The CDR3 is 17 amino acids. Deletions cut 7 bases from V and 0 bases from J, with 18 bases between. The germline CDR1 and CDR2 sequences are MDHEN and SYDVKM. The CDR3 bases are TGTGCCAGCATTTTCTCGTCAGGGCAATCGAACACCGGGGAGCTGTTTTTT. Protein sequence: CASIFSSGQSNTGELFF.

This chain links TRBV7-2 with TRBJ2-3; TRBD2 matches 14 bases. Losses at the gene ends were 2 bases for V and 5 bases for J; bases not matched to a gene: 6. Germline V lookup: CDR1 SGHTA, CDR2 FQGNSA. The CDR3 length is 17 residues. In DNA form, the CDR3 reads TGTGCCAGCAGCTTAAGACTAGCGGGAGGGACGGGAGATACGCAGTATTTT. Translated, it gives CASSLRLAGGTGDTQYF.

DNA of the CDR3: TGTGCCAGCAGTCGTGGGGGGGAGCAGTTCTTC. Protein sequence: CASSRGGEQFF. The chain carries TRBV6-6 and TRBJ2-1; D is possibly TRBD2 (6 bases). Trimming left V 5 bases short and J 10 bases short, with 9 bases between. The germline CDR1 and CDR2 sequences are MNHNY and SVGAGI (reference sequence). The CDR3 sequence is 11 residues long.